The subject of this entry is one TCR beta chain. Its cognate antigen is unknown. This entry comes from a study of cytotoxic CD8 clonotypes in ibrutinib-treated CLL. Study-wide context: Once treatment had gone on for a median of around eleven months, range 6 to 36, response samples were drawn. Study-wide results and limits: Pretreatment clonality was elevated relative to age-matched healthy donors and paralleled circulating CD8+ T-cell counts. Public clonotypes were seen rarely and were contracted or stable on treatment.

Some clones are missing from TCRdb's copy, which holds only in-frame ones; the method was immunoSEQ multiplex PCR. The data hold about 300,000 clones, with approximately 79% observed a single time. The CDR3 extends over 10 amino acids. V was trimmed by 2 bases and J by 6 bases, leaving 3 bases between them. Germline loops: CDR1 SGHNT, CDR2 YYREEE (reference sequence). TCR beta libraries used about 2 micrograms of genomic DNA from cryopreserved PBMCs. This TCR came from a human donor with chronic lymphocytic leukemia. The V call is TRBV5-4, the J call TRBJ2-7; D is unclear. The input for sequencing was PBMCs, taken at disease progression, from a patient treated with ibrutinib. Here the CDR3 DNA reads TGTGCCAGCAGCTTCGCCGAGCAGTACTTC. Translation gives CASSFAEQYF.